A selection of T cell receptor beta chains follows, all from one sample in a study of T cell responses to AZD1222 COVID-19 vaccine. The repertoire was sequenced with immunoSEQ multiplex PCR; TCRdb's copy has only in-frame clones and lacks some. The sample lists 95,000 to 100,000 clones, roughly nine tenths seen once, with approximately 9% in the top ten. This material consisted of peripheral blood, taken 28 days after the second AZD1222 dose. These receptors all stem from an adult who received the AZD1222 COVID-19 vaccine. Each CDR3 is given with its conserved first and last residue. D genes are given only for firm matches. Clone size appears in some rows only: once, few, many, or a class for an expanded clone.

d_call	v_call	j_call	clone_size	cdr3_nt	cdr3_aa
TRBD1	TRBV7-9	TRBJ1-4	.	TGTGCCAGCAGCCTGGGACAGGACAATGAAAAACTGTTTTTT	CASSLGQDNEKLFF
.	TRBV11-2	TRBJ2-1	.	TGTGCCAGCAGCGTCGCGGGTCCCTACAATGAGCAGTTCTTC	CASSVAGPYNEQFF
.	TRBV4-1	TRBJ2-7	.	TGCGCCAGCAGCCAGCCGATTAGGGGCTCCTACGAGCAGTACTTC	CASSQPIRGSYEQYF
.	TRBV28	TRBJ1-3	.	TGTGCCAGCAGCCTCCCGAGGGGGTCTGGAAACACCATATATTTT	CASSLPRGSGNTIYF
TRBD1	TRBV25-1	TRBJ1-6	.	TGTGCCAGTAAAGCCCCCCGGACAGGGCTCACAGGTTCACCCCTCCACTTT	CASKAPRTGLTGSPLHF
.	TRBV9	TRBJ2-1	.	TGTGCCAGCAGCCGGAGGGGGGGTGAGCAGTTCTTC	CASSRRGGEQFF
TRBD1	TRBV28	TRBJ2-1	few	TGTGCCAGCAGTTTATTAGGGACAGGGAGCTCCTACAATGAGCAGTTCTTC	CASSLLGTGSSYNEQFF
.	TRBV5-1	TRBJ1-2	.	TGCGCCAGCAGCTTGGGGGAGAACTATGGCTACACCTTC	CASSLGENYGYTF
.	TRBV6-2/TRBV6-3	TRBJ2-3	.	TGTGCCAGCAGCCCACGACAGCCTACAGATACGCAGTATTTT	CASSPRQPTDTQYF
.	TRBV7-9	TRBJ2-3	.	TGTGCCAGCAGCTTGGCAGGGCCGGGGGATACGCAGTATTTT	CASSLAGPGDTQYF
.	TRBV6-5	TRBJ1-2	.	TGTGCCAGCAGTTACGGCATCCAAAACTATGGCTACACCTTC	CASSYGIQNYGYTF
.	TRBV11-1	TRBJ2-7	.	TGTGCCAGCAGCTTAGCTTCGGGCAGCGAGCAGTACTTC	CASSLASGSEQYF
.	TRBV6-5	TRBJ1-5	.	TGTGCCAGCAGTAGAGGGGACTTAGGCAATCAGCCCCAGCATTTT	CASSRGDLGNQPQHF
.	TRBV5-1	TRBJ1-2	.	TGCGCCAGCAGCTTCATACCGGGGGATGGGGGCTACACCTTC	CASSFIPGDGGYTF
.	TRBV28	TRBJ2-4	.	TGTGCCAGCAGCTCCCCGCGGCGGGAAGCCAAAAACATTCAGTACTTC	CASSSPRREAKNIQYF
.	TRBV11-2	TRBJ2-1	.	TGTGCCAGCAGCTTAGTAGCGTACAATGAGCAGTTCTTC	CASSLVAYNEQFF
.	TRBV15	TRBJ2-5	.	TGTGCCACCAGTCTCCCCTATGGGGCGGGAAGAGAGACCCAGTACTTC	CATSLPYGAGRETQYF
.	TRBV5-6	TRBJ1-2	few	TGTGCCAGCAGCTTTCCGCCTGACAGAAACTATGGCTACACCTTC	CASSFPPDRNYGYTF
TRBD2	TRBV2	TRBJ2-2	.	TGTGCCAGCAGTCCCGGGACTAGCGGGAGGACCGGGGAGCTGTTTTTT	CASSPGTSGRTGELFF
.	TRBV27	TRBJ1-5	.	TGTGCCAGCAGTTCCTACAATCAGCCCCAGCATTTT	CASSSYNQPQHF
.	TRBV6-2/TRBV6-3	TRBJ1-1	.	TGTGCCAGCAGTTCACAGGGTTTCACTGAAGCTTTCTTT	CASSSQGFTEAFF
.	TRBV5-6	TRBJ2-3	once	TGTGCCAGCAGCCATCCAAGTGGCGGCACAGATACGCAGTATTTT	CASSHPSGGTDTQYF
.	TRBV19	TRBJ1-2	.	TGTGCCAGTAGTCATCTTGATGTTGAGGGCTACACCTTC	CASSHLDVEGYTF
.	TRBV6-5	TRBJ2-2	.	TGTGCCAGCAGTTATCAAGTTGGGGCGGGGGAGCTGTTTTTT	CASSYQVGAGELFF
.	TRBV14	TRBJ2-7	.	TGTGCCAGCAGCCAAGATCTCTCACACACCCGCTACGAGCAGTACTTC	CASSQDLSHTRYEQYF
.	TRBV14	TRBJ1-1	.	TGTGCCAGCAGCCTCACCCCAGGGAACACTGAAGCTTTCTTT	CASSLTPGNTEAFF
TRBD1	TRBV5-8	TRBJ2-3	once	TGTGCCACCATAGGGGACAGCGCATTACTCACAGATACGCAGTATTTT	CATIGDSALLTDTQYF
.	TRBV6-1	TRBJ2-2	.	TGTGCCAGCAGTGTCTCAGGGGGGGGCGTATACGGGGAGCTGTTTTTT	CASSVSGGGVYGELFF
TRBD2	TRBV7-9	TRBJ2-1	.	TGTGCCAGCAGCTTGGGCGGGAGGGCCGATGGTGAGCAGTTCTTC	CASSLGGRADGEQFF
.	TRBV4-3	TRBJ1-1	.	TGCGCCAGCAGTAGTCAGGTGTCTTTGAAAGCTTTCTTT	CASSSQVSLKAFF
TRBD2	TRBV3-1/TRBV3-2	TRBJ2-1	large	TGTGCCAGCAGCCAAGTTGGCTATAGCGGGTCCCCCCAGGTTAACAATGAGCAGTTCTTC	CASSQVGYSGSPQVNNEQFF
.	TRBV5-4	TRBJ1-4	.	TGTGCCAGCAGCCAAGGGGGGAGAGAAAAACTGTTTTTT	CASSQGGREKLFF
.	TRBV6-5	TRBJ2-3	once	TGTGCCAGCAGGAACCGAGGGGCCAGCACAGATACGCAGTATTTT	CASRNRGASTDTQYF
.	TRBV6-5	TRBJ1-1	.	TGTGCCAGCACCCTCGGGTGGGGGGGTAGCACTGAAGCTTTCTTT	CASTLGWGGSTEAFF
TRBD1	TRBV3-1/TRBV3-2	TRBJ1-3	.	TGTGCCAGCAGTCGACAGGGGGCGCCCAACACCATATATTTT	CASSRQGAPNTIYF